This TCR beta chain emerged from a study of patients and donors after allogeneic stem cell transplantation. The CDR3 is 14 residues long. The V and J ends lost 5 bases and 3 bases respectively, with 13 bases between them. Germline-derived CDR1 and CDR2 are MNHEY and SMNVEV (reference sequence). TCRdb reprocessed the RT-PCR reads via MiXCR and lists one record per CDR3 protein. Of more than 150,000 distinct CDR3 sequences listed, around two fifths are singletons. The sequenced sample was blood, either unsorted or a sorted T cell fraction (not recorded which). This clonotype originated in a human donor who was either an allogeneic HSCT recipient or a stem cell or donor lymphocyte infusion donor (not recorded which). It is not recorded whose cells these are; they may come from a transplant donor. The J gene is TRBJ2-5, the V gene TRBV27; no definite D call. Here the CDR3 DNA reads TGTGCCAGCAGTCCCGAATCCTGGGAAGAGACCCAGTACTTC. Residues: CASSPESWEETQYF.